This T cell receptor (beta chain) was found in a study of T cells in localized non-small cell lung cancer. Regarding the study as a whole: For the top 100 tumor clones, a median roughly 53 also appeared in adjacent lung. Uninvolved adjacent lung showed peak T cell clonality, exceeding tumor. Longer overall survival was seen with higher T cell density measured in blood.

Trimming cost V 6 bases and J 3 bases, with 12 bases left between them. The CDR3 runs 13 residues. CDR1 is KGHSH, CDR2 LQKENI, per germline. Profiled with immunoSEQ multiplex PCR; TCRdb holds only in-frame clones, not every one. The sample yields some 50,000 clones, more than 85% seen once. Notes on this clone: Antigen specificity is unknown.

The sequences come from PBMCs, collected before any cancer treatment. This chain uses TRBV18 with TRBJ2-7; D may match TRBD1 or TRBD2 (5 bases each). The clonotype originates from a female donor with stage II lung adenocarcinoma. The CDR3 sequence: CASSLRDRYEQYF. CDR3 nucleotide sequence: TGTGCCAGCTCCCTCCGGGACCGCTACGAGCAGTACTTC.